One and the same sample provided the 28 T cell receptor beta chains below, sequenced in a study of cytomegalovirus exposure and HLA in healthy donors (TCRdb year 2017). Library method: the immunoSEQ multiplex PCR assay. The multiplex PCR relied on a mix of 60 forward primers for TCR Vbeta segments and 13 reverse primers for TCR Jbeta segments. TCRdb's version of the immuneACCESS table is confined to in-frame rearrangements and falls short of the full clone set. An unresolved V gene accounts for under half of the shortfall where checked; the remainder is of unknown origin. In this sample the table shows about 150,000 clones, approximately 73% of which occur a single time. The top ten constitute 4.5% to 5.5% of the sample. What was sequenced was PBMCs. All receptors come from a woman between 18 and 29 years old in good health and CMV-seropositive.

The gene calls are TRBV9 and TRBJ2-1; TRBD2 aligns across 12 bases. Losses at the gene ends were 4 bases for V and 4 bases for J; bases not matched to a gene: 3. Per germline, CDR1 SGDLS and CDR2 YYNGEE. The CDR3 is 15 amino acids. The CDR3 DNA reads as TGTGCCAGCAGCCAGACTAGCGGGGGTTACAATGAGCAGTTCTTC. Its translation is CASSQTSGGYNEQFF.

For the CDR3, the DNA is TGTGCCAGCAGCGGGCAGTTCCCGGGGGAGCAGTACTTC. Protein product: CASSGQFPGEQYF. The chain is built from TRBV5-4 and TRBJ2-7, with D maybe TRBD2 (5 bases). Trimming stripped 4 bases from V and 7 bases from J, with 15 bases between. Germline V gene sequence: CDR1 SGHNT, CDR2 YYREEE (reference sequence). The CDR3 sequence is 13 residues long.

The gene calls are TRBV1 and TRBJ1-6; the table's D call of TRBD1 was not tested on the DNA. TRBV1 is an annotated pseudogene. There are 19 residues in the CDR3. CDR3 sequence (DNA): TGCACCAGCAGCCAAGACCAGCCAACAGGGGGGAGATATAATTCACCCCTCCACTTT. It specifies CTSSQDQPTGGRYNSPLHF.

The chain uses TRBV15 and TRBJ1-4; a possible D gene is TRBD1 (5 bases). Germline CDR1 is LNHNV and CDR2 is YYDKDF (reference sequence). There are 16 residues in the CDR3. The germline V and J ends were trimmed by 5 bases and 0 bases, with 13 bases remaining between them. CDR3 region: CATSGGTVATNEKLFF. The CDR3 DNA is TGTGCCACCAGCGGCGGGACGGTAGCAACTAATGAAAAACTGTTTTTT.

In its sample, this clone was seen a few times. CDR3 region: CASSLGVQGMSIQYF. In DNA form, the CDR3 reads TGTGCCAGCAGCTTAGGAGTCCAGGGGATGAGCATTCAGTACTTC. The chain couples TRBV11-2 to TRBJ2-4, with TRBD1 as a possible D gene (6 bases). The V gene's germline CDR1 is SGHAT and CDR2 FQNNGV. The CDR3 is made up of 15 amino acids. V shed 1 base and J shed 9 bases, with 16 bases lying between them.

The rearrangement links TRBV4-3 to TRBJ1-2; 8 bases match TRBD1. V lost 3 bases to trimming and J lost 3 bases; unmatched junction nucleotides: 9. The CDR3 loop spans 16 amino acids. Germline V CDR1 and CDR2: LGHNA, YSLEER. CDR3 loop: CASSHADRAEYYGYTF. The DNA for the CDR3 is TGCGCCAGCAGCCATGCGGACAGGGCTGAGTACTATGGCTACACCTTC.

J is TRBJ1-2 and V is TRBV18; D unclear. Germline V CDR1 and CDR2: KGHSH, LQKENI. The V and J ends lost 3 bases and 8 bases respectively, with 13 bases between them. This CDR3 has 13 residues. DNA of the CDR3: TGTGCCAGCTCACCTGACGGGTCCCGGGGCTACACCTTC. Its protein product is CASSPDGSRGYTF.

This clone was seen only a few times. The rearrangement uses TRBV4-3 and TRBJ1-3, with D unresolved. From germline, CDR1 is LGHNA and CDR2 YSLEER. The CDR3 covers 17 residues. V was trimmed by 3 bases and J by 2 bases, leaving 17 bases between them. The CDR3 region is CASSHQFEGGPGNTIYF. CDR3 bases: TGCGCCAGCAGCCACCAGTTTGAGGGTGGCCCTGGAAACACCATATATTTT.

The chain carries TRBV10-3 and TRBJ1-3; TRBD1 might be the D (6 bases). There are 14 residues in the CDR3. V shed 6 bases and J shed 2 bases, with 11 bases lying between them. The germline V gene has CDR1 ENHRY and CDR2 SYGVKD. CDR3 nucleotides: TGTGCCATCAGGGCCGAGGGGGCTGGAAACACCATATATTTT. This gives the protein CAIRAEGAGNTIYF.

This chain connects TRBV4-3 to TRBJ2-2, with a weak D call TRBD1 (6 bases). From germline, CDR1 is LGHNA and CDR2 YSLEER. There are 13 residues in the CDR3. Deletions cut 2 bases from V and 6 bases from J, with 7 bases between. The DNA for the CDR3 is TGCGCCAGCAGCCAATACAGGGCCGGGGAGCTGTTTTTT. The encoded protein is CASSQYRAGELFF.

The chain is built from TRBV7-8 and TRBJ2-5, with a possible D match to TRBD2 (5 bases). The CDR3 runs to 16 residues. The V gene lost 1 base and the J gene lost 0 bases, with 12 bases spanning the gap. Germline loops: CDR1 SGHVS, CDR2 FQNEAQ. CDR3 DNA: TGTGCCAGCAGCTTAGGTCTGAGCGGAAACCAAGAGACCCAGTACTTC. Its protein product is CASSLGLSGNQETQYF.

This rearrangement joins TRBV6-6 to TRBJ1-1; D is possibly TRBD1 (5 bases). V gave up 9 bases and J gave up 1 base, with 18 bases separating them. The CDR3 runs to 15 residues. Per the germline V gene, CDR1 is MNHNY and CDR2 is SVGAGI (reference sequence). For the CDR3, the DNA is TGTGCCAGTTCCCACCTGGGGGGAGGGAACACTGAAGCTTTCTTT. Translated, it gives CASSHLGGGNTEAFF.

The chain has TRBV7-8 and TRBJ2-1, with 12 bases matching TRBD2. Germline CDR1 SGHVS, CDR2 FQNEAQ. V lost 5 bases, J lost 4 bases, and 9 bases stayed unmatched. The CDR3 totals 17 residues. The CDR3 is CASSQGLAGKLYNEQFF. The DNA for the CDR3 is TGTGCCAGCAGCCAAGGACTAGCGGGGAAGCTATACAATGAGCAGTTCTTC.

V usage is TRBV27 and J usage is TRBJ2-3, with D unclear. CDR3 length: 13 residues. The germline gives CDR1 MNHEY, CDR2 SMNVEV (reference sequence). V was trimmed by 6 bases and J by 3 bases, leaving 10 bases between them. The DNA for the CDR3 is TGTGCCAGCAGACGACAAGAAACAGATACGCAGTATTTT. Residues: CASRRQETDTQYF.

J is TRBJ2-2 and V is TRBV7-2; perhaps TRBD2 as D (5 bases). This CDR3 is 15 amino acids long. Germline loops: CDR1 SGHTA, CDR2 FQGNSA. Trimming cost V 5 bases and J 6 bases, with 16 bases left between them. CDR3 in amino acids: CASSAQPGIAGELFF. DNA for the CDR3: TGTGCCAGCAGCGCTCAACCGGGGATCGCCGGGGAGCTGTTTTTT. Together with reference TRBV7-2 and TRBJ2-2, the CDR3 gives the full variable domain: GAGVSQSPSNKVTEKGKDVELRCDPISGHTALYWYRQSLGQGLEFLIYFQGNSAPDKSGLPSDRFSAERTGGSVSTLTIQRTQQEDSAVYLCASSAQPGIAGELFFGEGSRLTVL.

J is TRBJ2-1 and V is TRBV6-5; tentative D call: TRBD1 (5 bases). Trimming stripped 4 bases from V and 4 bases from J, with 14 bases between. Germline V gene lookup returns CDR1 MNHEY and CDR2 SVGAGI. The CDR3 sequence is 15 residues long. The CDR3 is CASSSRVHLYNEQFF. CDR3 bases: TGTGCCAGCAGTTCCAGGGTCCACCTATACAATGAGCAGTTCTTC.

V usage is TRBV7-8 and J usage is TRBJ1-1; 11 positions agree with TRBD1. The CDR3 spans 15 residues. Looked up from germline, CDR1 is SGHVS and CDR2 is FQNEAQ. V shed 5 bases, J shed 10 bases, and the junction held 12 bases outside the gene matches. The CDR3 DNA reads TGTGCCAGCAGCCAGCCGGGACAGGGGGTTGAAGGAGCTTTCTTT. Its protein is CASSQPGQGVEGAFF.

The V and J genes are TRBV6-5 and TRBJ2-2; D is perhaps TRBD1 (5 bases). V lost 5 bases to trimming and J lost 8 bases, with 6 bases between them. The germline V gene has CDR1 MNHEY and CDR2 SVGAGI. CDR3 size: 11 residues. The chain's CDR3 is CASSQGGELFF. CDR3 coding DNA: TGTGCCAGCAGTCAGGGAGGGGAGCTGTTTTTT.

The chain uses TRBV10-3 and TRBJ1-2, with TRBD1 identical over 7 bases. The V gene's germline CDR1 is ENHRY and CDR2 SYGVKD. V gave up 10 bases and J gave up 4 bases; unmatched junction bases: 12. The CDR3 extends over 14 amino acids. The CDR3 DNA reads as TGTGCCACCTCACCCGGGACAGTACTCTATGGCTACACCTTC. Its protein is CATSPGTVLYGYTF.

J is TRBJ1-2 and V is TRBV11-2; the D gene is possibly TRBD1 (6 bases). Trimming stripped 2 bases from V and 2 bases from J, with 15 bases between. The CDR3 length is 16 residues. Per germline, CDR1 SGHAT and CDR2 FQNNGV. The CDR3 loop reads CASSLRRQGLNYGYTF. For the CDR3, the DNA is TGTGCCAGCAGCTTACGCCGGCAGGGGTTAAACTATGGCTACACCTTC.

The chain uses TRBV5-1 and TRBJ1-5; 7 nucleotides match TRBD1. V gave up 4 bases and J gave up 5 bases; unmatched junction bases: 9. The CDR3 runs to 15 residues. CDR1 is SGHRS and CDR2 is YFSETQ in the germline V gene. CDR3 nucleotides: TGCGCCAGCAGCCTCCGAGGGGGCGTGGATCAGCCCCAGCATTTT. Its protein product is CASSLRGGVDQPQHF.

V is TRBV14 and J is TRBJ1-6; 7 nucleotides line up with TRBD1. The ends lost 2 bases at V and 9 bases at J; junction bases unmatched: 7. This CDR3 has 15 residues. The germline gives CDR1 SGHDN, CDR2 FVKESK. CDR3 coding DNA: TGTGCCAGCAGCCAAACAGGGGCTGAAGGTTCACCCCTCCACTTT. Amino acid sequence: CASSQTGAEGSPLHF.

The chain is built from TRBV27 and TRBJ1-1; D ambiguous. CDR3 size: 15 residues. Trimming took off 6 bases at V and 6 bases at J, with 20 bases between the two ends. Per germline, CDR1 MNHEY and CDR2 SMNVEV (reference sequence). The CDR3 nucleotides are TGTGCCAGCAGCCGCGGGGTCCCCTGGTTGTCTGAAGCTTTCTTT. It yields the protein CASSRGVPWLSEAFF.

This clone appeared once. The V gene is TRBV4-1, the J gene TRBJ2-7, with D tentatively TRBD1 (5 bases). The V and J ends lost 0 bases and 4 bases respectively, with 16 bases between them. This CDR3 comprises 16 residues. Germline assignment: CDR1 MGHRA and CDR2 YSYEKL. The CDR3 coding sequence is TGCGCCAGCAGCCAAGATAGGGGCAGGGTGGAGTACGAGCAGTACTTC. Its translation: CASSQDRGRVEYEQYF.

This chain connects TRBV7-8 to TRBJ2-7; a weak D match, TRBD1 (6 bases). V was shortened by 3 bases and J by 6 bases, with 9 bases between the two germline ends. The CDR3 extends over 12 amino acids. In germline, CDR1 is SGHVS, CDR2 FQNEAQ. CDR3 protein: CASSFGGAEQYF. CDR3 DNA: TGTGCCAGCAGCTTTGGGGGCGCCGAGCAGTACTTC.

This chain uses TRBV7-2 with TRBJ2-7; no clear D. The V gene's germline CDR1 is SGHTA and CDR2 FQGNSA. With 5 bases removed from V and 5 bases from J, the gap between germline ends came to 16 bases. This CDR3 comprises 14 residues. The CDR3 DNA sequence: TGTGCCAGCAGCGCCCCGGTGAGTGTACACGAGCAGTACTTC. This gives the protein CASSAPVSVHEQYF.

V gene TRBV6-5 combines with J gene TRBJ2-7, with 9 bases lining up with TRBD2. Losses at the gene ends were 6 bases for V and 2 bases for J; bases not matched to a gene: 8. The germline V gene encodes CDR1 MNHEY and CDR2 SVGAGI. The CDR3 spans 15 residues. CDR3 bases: TGTGCCAGCAGCGTGTTTAGCGGGGGAACCTACGAGCAGTACTTC. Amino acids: CASSVFSGGTYEQYF.

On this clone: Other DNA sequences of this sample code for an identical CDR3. CDR3 nucleotides: TGTGCCAGCAGTACGACAGGGGGCAATCAGCCCCAGCATTTT. Its translation: CASSTTGGNQPQHF. The gene calls are TRBV7-9 and TRBJ1-5; 8 positions agree with TRBD1. This CDR3 spans 14 amino acids. J was trimmed by 2 bases and V by 6 bases; bases with no gene match: 3. In germline, CDR1 is SEHNR, CDR2 FQNEAQ (reference sequence).